Following are 18 T cell receptor beta chains from one sample sequenced in a study of PD-1 blockade in classical Hodgkin lymphoma. Every one of the patients relapsed after autologous stem cell transplantation (brentuximab vedotin exposure was variable). The table came from immunoSEQ multiplex PCR; TCRdb's copy has only in-frame clones and leaves some out. The data hold roughly 140,000 clones, with less than 80% observed a single time. This specimen consisted of peripheral blood mononuclear cells (PBMCs), obtained before the second cycle of nivolumab. The receptors derive from a human donor with classical Hodgkin lymphoma.

CDR3 nucleotides: TGTGCCAGCAGCAGTCGAGGGAAGTTGGAAGCTTTCTTT. Encoded protein: CASSSRGKLEAFF. V and J are TRBV9 and TRBJ1-1; D is unresolved. The V gene lost 4 bases and the J gene lost 8 bases, with 15 bases spanning the gap. This CDR3 spans 13 amino acids. Looked up from germline, CDR1 is SGDLS and CDR2 is YYNGEE.

The V gene is TRBV19, the J gene TRBJ2-7; D gene ambiguous. V was pared by 3 bases and J by 5 bases, with 14 bases between. Germline V gene data show CDR1 as LNHDA and CDR2 as SQIVND (reference sequence). The CDR3 sequence is 14 residues long. Written as DNA, the CDR3 is TGTGCCAGTAGTATTACTTCCAATCAGAACGAGCAGTACTTC. Residues: CASSITSNQNEQYF. The variable domain in full, completed from reference TRBV19 and TRBJ2-7, reads DGGITQSPKYLFRKEGQNVTLSCEQNLNHDAMYWYRQDPGQGLRLIYYSQIVNDFQKGDIAEGYSVSREKKESFPLTVTSAQKNPTAFYLCASSITSNQNEQYFGPGTRLTVT.

The chain couples TRBV7-3 to TRBJ2-1; the D gene is possibly TRBD1 (5 bases). V was pared by 5 bases and J by 9 bases, with 11 bases between. Germline CDR1 SGHTA, CDR2 FQGTGA. The CDR3 length is 12 residues. In DNA form, the CDR3 reads TGTGCCAGCAGCGACGCAGGGATTGAGCAGTTCTTC. Its translation: CASSDAGIEQFF.

The chain recombines TRBV11-1 with TRBJ2-7; no reliable D call. The CDR3 is 11 amino acids. Germline V gene data show CDR1 as SGHAT and CDR2 as FQDESV (reference sequence). Trimming shortened V by 2 bases and J by 4 bases, and 3 bases separated the two germline ends. The CDR3 sequence: CASSLPYEQYF. The CDR3 DNA reads as TGTGCCAGCAGCTTACCGTACGAGCAGTACTTC.

This clone was observed a few times. The rearrangement joins TRBV6-1 to TRBJ1-5; no reliable D call. In germline, CDR1 is MNHNS, CDR2 SASEGT. V was pared by 6 bases and J by 2 bases, with 11 bases between. CDR3 length equals 14 residues. CDR3 sequence reads: CASSQPRRNQPQHF. The CDR3 coding sequence is TGTGCCAGCAGCCAGCCTAGGCGCAATCAGCCCCAGCATTTT.

This clone was counted a single time. The CDR3: CASRDRNYGYTF. CDR3 nucleotide sequence: TGTGCCAGTAGGGACAGAAACTATGGCTACACCTTC. This chain connects TRBV6-5 to TRBJ1-2; 7 bases align to TRBD1. There are 12 residues in the CDR3. CDR1 is MNHEY and CDR2 is SVGAGI in the germline V gene. The junction had 3 bases not matched to a gene; V was cut back by 9 bases and J by 2 bases.

V and J are TRBV11-3 and TRBJ2-7; D is undetermined. There are 13 residues in the CDR3. CDR1 is SGHNT and CDR2 is YENEEA in the germline V gene. V dropped 1 base and J dropped 6 bases, with 10 bases sitting between them. The CDR3, as DNA: TGTGCCAGCAGCTTAGCTCTTACAGCCGAGCAGTACTTC. Translating it yields CASSLALTAEQYF.

The chain combines TRBV30 with TRBJ2-1; TRBD1 aligns across 8 bases. The CDR3 totals 14 residues. From germline, CDR1 is GTSNPN and CDR2 SVGIG (reference sequence). Germline trimming cut 4 bases from V and 5 bases from J; bases unmatched to any gene: 7. The CDR3 loop is CAWTPGTGDNEQFF. CDR3 in DNA: TGTGCCTGGACCCCCGGGACAGGCGACAATGAGCAGTTCTTC.

For this clone: The same CDR3 is also encoded by other DNA sequences in this sample. The J gene is TRBJ2-5, the V gene TRBV5-1; D ambiguous. V gave up 0 bases and J gave up 4 bases, with 10 bases separating them. The CDR3 is 14 amino acids. Germline V gives CDR1 SGHRS, CDR2 YFSETQ. The CDR3 here is CASSLVVGRETQYF. Written as DNA, the CDR3 is TGCGCCAGCAGCTTGGTAGTGGGTAGAGAGACCCAGTACTTC.

Only one count was recorded for this clone. This chain connects TRBV27 to TRBJ2-2; 8 nucleotides match TRBD1. Looked up from germline, CDR1 is MNHEY and CDR2 is SMNVEV (reference sequence). Trimming removed 6 bases from V and 1 base from J; junction bases left unmatched: 7. The CDR3 runs 16 residues. CDR3 DNA: TGTGCCAGCAGAGGCTCCGGGACAGGGAACACCGGGGAGCTGTTTTTT. Its translation is CASRGSGTGNTGELFF.

This chain uses TRBV6-1 with TRBJ2-7, with D perhaps TRBD1 (6 bases). This CDR3 has 15 amino acids. Trimming removed 3 bases at V and 4 bases at J, with 16 bases between. Germline V gene sequence: CDR1 MNHNS, CDR2 SASEGT. The CDR3 coding sequence is TGTGCCAGCAGTGATCTTCGCCAGGGGAAGTACGAGCAGTACTTC. Its protein product is CASSDLRQGKYEQYF.

This sequence joins TRBV4-2 and TRBJ2-1; 11 bases align to TRBD2. The CDR3 spans 15 residues. Germline-derived CDR1 and CDR2 are LGHNA and YNFKEQ. The ends lost 3 bases at V and 8 bases at J; junction bases unmatched: 6. The CDR3 bases are TGTGCCAGCAGCCACCTACTAGCGGGGGACCATGAGCAGTTCTTC. Encoded protein: CASSHLLAGDHEQFF.

This chain links TRBV28 with TRBJ2-7, with D perhaps being TRBD1 or TRBD2 (6 bases each). This CDR3 is 13 amino acids long. CDR1 and CDR2 from the germline V gene are MDHEN and SYDVKM. Trimming took 5 bases from V and 4 from J, leaving 12 bases between them. CDR3 sequence (DNA): TGTGCCAGCAGTAGGGGGGCGGAGTACGAGCAGTACTTC. It yields the protein CASSRGAEYEQYF.

This clone was seen a handful of times. The V and J genes are TRBV2 and TRBJ1-2; weak D call: TRBD1 (6 bases). CDR3 size: 15 residues. V was trimmed by 5 bases and J by 1 base, leaving 14 bases between them. CDR1 is SNHLY, CDR2 FYNNEI, per germline. The CDR3 region has the DNA TGTGCCAGCAGTCATGGACAGAACAGTAACTATGGCTACACCTTC. It yields the protein CASSHGQNSNYGYTF.

The chain combines TRBV7-8 with TRBJ2-1; 9 bases are shared with TRBD2. Germline V gene lookup returns CDR1 SGHVS and CDR2 FQNEAQ. With 5 bases clipped from V and 7 bases from J, the junction kept 12 bases outside the gene matches. This CDR3 spans 16 amino acids. The CDR3 loop is CASSSPAGGMFNEQFF. In DNA, the CDR3 is TGTGCCAGCAGCAGCCCGGCGGGGGGGATGTTTAATGAGCAGTTCTTC.

V and J are TRBV27 and TRBJ2-7; 8 nucleotides align to TRBD1. CDR3 length equals 13 residues. J was trimmed by 4 bases and V by 5 bases; bases with no gene match: 4. The V gene's germline CDR1 is MNHEY and CDR2 SMNVEV (reference sequence). CDR3: CASSTGGTYEQYF. CDR3 sequence (DNA): TGTGCCAGCAGTACAGGGGGGACTTACGAGCAGTACTTC.

This chain links TRBV18 with TRBJ1-5; unclear D gene. The CDR3 spans 15 residues. Trimming left V 0 bases short and J 4 bases short, with 10 bases between. CDR1 is KGHSH and CDR2 is LQKENI in the germline V gene. The CDR3 nucleotides are TGTGCCAGCTCACCACCGTTAACAGAAAATCAGCCCCAGCATTTT. It specifies CASSPPLTENQPQHF.

V gene TRBV29-1 combines with J gene TRBJ2-3; D is perhaps TRBD2 (6 bases). Germline V gives CDR1 SQVTM, CDR2 ANQGSEA. V was trimmed by 6 bases and J by 1 base, leaving 14 bases between them. The CDR3 contains 14 residues. In DNA form, the CDR3 reads TGCAGCGTCCCTTCAGGCGGGGGCACAGATACGCAGTATTTT. Translating it yields CSVPSGGGTDTQYF.